This TCR beta chain appears in the sequencing data of a study of cytomegalovirus exposure and HLA in healthy donors. A remark on this clone: Its specificity is not known.

The CDR3 length is 14 residues. The V gene lost 0 bases and the J gene lost 5 bases, with 10 bases spanning the gap. Looked up from germline, CDR1 is SEHNR and CDR2 is FQNEAQ (reference sequence). The study, taken as a whole, reports: TRBV6-2, TRBV6-3 and some other V segments were unresolvable in 87-base-pair reads.

Vbeta (60) and Jbeta (13) primers were used in the PCR. The data were produced by immunoSEQ multiplex PCR, yet TCRdb's version contains in-frame clones alone and is incomplete. The top ten hold approximately 3.5% of the sample, which has 120,000 or so clones, around 82% seen once. The clonotype comes from a woman in her 40s in good health and CMV-seropositive. The V and J genes are TRBV7-9 and TRBJ2-5; D is perhaps TRBD2 (5 bases). Sequencing input: PBMCs. The CDR3 DNA is TGTGCCAGCAGCTTAGCGGGAGCGTTGGAGACCCAGTACTTC. This gives the protein CASSLAGALETQYF.